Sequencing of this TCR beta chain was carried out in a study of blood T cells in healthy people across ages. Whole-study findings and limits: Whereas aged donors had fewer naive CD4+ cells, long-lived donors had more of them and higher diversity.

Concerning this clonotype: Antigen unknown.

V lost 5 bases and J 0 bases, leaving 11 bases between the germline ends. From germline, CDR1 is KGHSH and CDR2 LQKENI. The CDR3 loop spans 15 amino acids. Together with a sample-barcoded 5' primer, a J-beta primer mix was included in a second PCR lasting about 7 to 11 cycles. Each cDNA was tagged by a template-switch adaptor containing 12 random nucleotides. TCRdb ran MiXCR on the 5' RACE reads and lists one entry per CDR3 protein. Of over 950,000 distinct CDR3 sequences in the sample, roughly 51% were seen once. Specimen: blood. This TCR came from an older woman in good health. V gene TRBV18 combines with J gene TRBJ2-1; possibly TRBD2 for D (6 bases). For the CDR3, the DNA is TGTGCCAGCTCAAAAGCGGGCGGCTCCTACAATGAGCAGTTCTTC. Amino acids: CASSKAGGSYNEQFF. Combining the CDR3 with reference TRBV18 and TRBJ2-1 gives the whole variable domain NAGVMQNPRHLVRRRGQEARLRCSPMKGHSHVYWYRQLPEEGLKFMVYLQKENIIDESGMPKERFSAEFPKEGPSILRIQQVVRGDSAAYFCASSKAGGSYNEQFFGPGTRLTVL.